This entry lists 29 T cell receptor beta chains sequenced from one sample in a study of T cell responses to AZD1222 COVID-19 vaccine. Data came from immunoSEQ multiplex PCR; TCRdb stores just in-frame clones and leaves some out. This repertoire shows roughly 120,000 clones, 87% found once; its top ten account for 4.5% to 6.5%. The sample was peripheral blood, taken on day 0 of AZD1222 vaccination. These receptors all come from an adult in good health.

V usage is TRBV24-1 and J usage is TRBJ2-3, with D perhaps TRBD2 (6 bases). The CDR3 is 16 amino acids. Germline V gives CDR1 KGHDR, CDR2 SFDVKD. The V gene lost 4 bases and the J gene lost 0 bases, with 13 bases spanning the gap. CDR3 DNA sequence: TGTGCCACCAGTGACAACGTCCGGGGGAGCACAGATACGCAGTATTTT. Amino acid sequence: CATSDNVRGSTDTQYF.

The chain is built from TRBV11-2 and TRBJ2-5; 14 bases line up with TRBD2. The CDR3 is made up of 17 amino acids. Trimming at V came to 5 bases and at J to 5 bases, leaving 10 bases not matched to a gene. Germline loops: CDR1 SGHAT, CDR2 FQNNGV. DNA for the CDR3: TGTGCCAGCAGCCTATCCCTGACTAGCGGGAGGGGTGAGACCCAGTACTTC. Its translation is CASSLSLTSGRGETQYF.

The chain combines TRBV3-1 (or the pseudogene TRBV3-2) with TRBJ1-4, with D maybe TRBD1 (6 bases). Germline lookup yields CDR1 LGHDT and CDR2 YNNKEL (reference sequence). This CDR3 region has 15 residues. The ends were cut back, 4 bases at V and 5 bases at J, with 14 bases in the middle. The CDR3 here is CASSRNRAPNEKLFF. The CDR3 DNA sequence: TGTGCCAGCAGCCGGAACAGGGCCCCGAATGAAAAACTGTTTTTT.

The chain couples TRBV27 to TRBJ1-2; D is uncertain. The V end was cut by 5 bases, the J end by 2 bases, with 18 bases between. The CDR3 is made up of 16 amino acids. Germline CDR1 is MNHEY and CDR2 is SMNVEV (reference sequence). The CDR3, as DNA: TGTGCCAGCAGTACCCGTATCTACACAACGAACTATGGCTACACCTTC. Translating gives CASSTRIYTTNYGYTF.

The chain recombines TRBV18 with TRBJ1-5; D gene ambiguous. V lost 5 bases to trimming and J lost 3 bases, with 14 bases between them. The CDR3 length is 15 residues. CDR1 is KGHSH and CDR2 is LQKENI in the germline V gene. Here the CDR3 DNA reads TGTGCCAGCTCAACCGACCGTAACTCCAATCAGCCCCAGCATTTT. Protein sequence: CASSTDRNSNQPQHF.

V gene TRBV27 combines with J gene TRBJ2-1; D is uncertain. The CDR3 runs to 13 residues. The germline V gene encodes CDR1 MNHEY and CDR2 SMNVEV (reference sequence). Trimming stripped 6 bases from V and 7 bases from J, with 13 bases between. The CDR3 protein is CASRRGEVNEQFF. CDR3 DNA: TGTGCCAGCAGGCGAGGTGAGGTGAATGAGCAGTTCTTC.

The CDR3 sequence: CASSESVGTGANVLTF. The DNA for the CDR3 is TGTGCCAGCTCAGAATCCGTGGGGACTGGGGCCAACGTCCTGACTTTC. The V and J genes are TRBV18 and TRBJ2-6; no reliable D call. Trimming left V 5 bases short and J 2 bases short, with 13 bases between. The length of the CDR3 is 16 residues. Germline CDR1 and CDR2: KGHSH and LQKENI.

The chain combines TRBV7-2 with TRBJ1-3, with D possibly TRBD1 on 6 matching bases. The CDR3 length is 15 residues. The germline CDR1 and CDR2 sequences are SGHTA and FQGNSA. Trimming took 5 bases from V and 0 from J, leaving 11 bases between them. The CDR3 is CASSLTGLSGNTIYF. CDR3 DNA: TGTGCCAGCAGCCTGACAGGCCTCTCTGGAAACACCATATATTTT. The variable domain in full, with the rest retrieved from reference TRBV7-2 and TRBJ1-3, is GAGVSQSPSNKVTEKGKDVELRCDPISGHTALYWYRQSLGQGLEFLIYFQGNSAPDKSGLPSDRFSAERTGGSVSTLTIQRTQQEDSAVYLCASSLTGLSGNTIYFGEGSWLTVV.

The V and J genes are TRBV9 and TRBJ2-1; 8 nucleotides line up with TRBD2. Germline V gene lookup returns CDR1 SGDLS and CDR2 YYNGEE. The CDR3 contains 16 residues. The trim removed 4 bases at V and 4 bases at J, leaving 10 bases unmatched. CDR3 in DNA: TGTGCCAGCAGCCCCTCGTTAGCGGGGCTATACAATGAGCAGTTCTTC. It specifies CASSPSLAGLYNEQFF.

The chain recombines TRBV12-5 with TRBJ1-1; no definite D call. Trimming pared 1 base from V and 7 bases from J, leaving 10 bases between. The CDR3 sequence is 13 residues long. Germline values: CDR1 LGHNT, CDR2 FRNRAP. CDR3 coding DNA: TGTGCTAGTGGTTTGGAAGGAATAGATGAAGCTTTCTTT. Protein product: CASGLEGIDEAFF.

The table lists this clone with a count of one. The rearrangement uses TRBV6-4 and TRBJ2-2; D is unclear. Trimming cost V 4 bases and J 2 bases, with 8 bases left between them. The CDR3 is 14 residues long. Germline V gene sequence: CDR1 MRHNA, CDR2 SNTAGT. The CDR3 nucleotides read TGTGCCAGCAGTGCCTCCAGAAACACCGGGGAGCTGTTTTTT. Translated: CASSASRNTGELFF.

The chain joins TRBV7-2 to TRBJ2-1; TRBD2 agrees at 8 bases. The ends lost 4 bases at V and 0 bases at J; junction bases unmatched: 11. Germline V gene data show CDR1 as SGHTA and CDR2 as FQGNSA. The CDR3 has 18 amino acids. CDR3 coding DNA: TGTGCCAGCAGCTCCCGAACTAGCGGCTGGAGCTCCTACAATGAGCAGTTCTTC. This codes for CASSSRTSGWSSYNEQFF.

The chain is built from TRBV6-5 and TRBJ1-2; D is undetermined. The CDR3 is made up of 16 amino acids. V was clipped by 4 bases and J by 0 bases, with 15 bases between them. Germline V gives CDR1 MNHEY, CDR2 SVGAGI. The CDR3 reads CASSSTPGVTNYGYTF. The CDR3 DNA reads TGTGCCAGCAGTTCAACCCCAGGCGTGACTAACTATGGCTACACCTTC.

The CDR3 DNA reads as TGTGCCAGCAGTTTGTCAGGGGCGCTTGGAAACACCATATATTTT. Encoded protein: CASSLSGALGNTIYF. The rearrangement uses TRBV28 and TRBJ1-3, with D possibly matching TRBD1 (6 bases). The CDR3 sequence is 15 residues long. V lost 3 bases to trimming and J lost 3 bases, with 12 bases between them. CDR1 and CDR2 from the germline V gene are MDHEN and SYDVKM.

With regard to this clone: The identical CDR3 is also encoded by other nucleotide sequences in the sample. The CDR3 DNA is TGTGCCAGTAGTACCGGGTCCTACGAGCAGTACTTC. Translation: CASSTGSYEQYF. This chain uses TRBV19 with TRBJ2-7; D is ambiguous. Trimming stripped 4 bases from V and 1 base from J, with 5 bases between. The CDR3 loop spans 12 amino acids. Germline CDR1 LNHDA, CDR2 SQIVND (reference sequence). The whole variable domain, remainder taken from reference TRBV19 and TRBJ2-7, is DGGITQSPKYLFRKEGQNVTLSCEQNLNHDAMYWYRQDPGQGLRLIYYSQIVNDFQKGDIAEGYSVSREKKESFPLTVTSAQKNPTAFYLCASSTGSYEQYFGPGTRLTVT.

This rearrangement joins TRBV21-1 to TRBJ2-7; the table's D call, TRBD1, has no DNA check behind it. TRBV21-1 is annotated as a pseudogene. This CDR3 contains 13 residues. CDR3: CASSKETGCEQYF. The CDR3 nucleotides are TGTGCCAGCAGCAAAGAGACAGGGTGCGAGCAGTACTTC.

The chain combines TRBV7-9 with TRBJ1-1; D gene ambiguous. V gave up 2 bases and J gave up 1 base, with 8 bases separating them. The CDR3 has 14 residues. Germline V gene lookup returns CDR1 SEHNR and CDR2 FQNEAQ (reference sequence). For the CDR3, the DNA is TGTGCCAGCAGCTTAAGGGAGGGGAACACTGAAGCTTTCTTT. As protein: CASSLREGNTEAFF.

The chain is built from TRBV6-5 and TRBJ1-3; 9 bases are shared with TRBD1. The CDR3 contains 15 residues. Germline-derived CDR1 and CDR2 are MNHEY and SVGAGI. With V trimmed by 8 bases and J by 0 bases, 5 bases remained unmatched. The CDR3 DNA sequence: TGTGCCAGCCAGGACAGGGGAAACTCTGGAAACACCATATATTTT. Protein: CASQDRGNSGNTIYF.

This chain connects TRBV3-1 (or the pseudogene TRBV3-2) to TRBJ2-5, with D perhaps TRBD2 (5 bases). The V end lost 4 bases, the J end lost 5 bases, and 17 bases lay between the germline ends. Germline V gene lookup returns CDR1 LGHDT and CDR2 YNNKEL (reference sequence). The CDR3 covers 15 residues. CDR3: CASSPKAGNGETQYF. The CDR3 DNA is TGTGCCAGCAGCCCAAAGGCCGGGAACGGGGAGACCCAGTACTTC.

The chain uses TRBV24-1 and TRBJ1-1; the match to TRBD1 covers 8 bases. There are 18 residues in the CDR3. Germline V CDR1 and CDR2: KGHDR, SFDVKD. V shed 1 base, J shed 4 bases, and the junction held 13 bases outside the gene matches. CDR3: CATSDFAFPTGVSTEAFF. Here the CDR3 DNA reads TGTGCCACCAGTGATTTCGCATTTCCGACAGGGGTGAGCACTGAAGCTTTCTTT.

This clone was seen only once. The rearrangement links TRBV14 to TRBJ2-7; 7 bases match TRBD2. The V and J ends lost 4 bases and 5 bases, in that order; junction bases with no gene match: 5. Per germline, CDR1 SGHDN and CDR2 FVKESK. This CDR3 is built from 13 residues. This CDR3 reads CASSLWTRDEQYF. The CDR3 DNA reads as TGTGCCAGCAGCCTCTGGACTAGGGACGAGCAGTACTTC.

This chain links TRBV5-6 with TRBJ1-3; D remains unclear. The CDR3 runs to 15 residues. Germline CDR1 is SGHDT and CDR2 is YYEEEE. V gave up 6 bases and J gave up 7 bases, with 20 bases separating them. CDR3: CASKEPADVANTIYF. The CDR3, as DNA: TGTGCCAGCAAAGAACCTGCAGACGTCGCGAACACCATATATTTT.

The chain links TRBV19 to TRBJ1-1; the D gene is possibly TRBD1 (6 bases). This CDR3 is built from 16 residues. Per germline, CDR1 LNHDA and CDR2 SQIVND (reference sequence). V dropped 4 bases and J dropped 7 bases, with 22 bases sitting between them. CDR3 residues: CASSTSSRTGRGEAFF. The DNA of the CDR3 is TGTGCCAGTAGTACCTCATCCCGAACAGGGAGAGGTGAAGCTTTCTTT.

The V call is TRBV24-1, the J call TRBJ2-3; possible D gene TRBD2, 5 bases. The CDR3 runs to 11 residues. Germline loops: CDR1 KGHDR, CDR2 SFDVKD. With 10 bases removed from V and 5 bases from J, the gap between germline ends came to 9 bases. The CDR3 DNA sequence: TGTGCCACATCGGCGGGAGATACGCAGTATTTT. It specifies CATSAGDTQYF.

The CDR3 here is CASSSDRGETYNEQFF. The CDR3 DNA reads TGTGCCAGCAGTTCCGACAGGGGTGAGACATACAATGAGCAGTTCTTC. V is TRBV5-6 and J is TRBJ2-1; 8 positions match TRBD1. The CDR3 consists of 16 residues. CDR1 and CDR2 from the germline V gene are SGHDT and YYEEEE. Trimming removed 5 bases from V and 4 bases from J; junction bases left unmatched: 11.

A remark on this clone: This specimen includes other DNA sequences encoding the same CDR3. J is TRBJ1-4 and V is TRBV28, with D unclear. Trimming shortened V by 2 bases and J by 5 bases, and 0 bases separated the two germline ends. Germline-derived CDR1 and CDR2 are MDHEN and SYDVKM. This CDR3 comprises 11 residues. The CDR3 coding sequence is TGTGCCAGCAGTTTAAATGAAAAACTGTTTTTT. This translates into CASSLNEKLFF.

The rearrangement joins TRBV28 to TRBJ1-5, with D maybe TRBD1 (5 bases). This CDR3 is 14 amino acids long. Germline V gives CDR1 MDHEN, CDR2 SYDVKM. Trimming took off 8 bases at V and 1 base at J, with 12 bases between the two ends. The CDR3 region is CASFLRDSNQPQHF. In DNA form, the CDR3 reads TGTGCCAGCTTCCTAAGGGACAGCAATCAGCCCCAGCATTTT.

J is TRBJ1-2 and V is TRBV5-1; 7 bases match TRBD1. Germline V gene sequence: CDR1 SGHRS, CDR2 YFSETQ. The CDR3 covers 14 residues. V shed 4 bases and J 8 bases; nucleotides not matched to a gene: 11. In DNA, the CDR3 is TGCGCCAGCAGCCTAATGACAGGGACTCCCGGCTACACCTTC. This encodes CASSLMTGTPGYTF.

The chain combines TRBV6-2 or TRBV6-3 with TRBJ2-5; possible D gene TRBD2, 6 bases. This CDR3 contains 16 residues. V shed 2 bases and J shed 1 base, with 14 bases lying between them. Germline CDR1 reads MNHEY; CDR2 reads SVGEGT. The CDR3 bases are TGTGCCAGCAGTTACGGGGCGGGGACGGTCCAAGAGACCCAGTACTTC. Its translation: CASSYGAGTVQETQYF.